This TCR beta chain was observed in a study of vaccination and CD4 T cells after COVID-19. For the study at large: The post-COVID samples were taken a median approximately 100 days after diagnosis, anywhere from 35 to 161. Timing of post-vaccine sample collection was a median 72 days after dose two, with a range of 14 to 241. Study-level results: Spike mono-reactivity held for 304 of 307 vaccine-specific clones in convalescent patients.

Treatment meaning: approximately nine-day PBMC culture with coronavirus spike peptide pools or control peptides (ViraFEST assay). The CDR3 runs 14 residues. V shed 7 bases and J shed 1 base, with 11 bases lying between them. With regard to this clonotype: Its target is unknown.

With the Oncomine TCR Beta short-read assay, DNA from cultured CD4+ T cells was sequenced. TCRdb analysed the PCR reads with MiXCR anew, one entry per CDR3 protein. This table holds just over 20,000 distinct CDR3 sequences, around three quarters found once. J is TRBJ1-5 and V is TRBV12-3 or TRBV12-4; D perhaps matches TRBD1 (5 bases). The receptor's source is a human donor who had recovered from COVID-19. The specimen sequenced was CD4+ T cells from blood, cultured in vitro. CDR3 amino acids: CASTAGLSNQPQHF. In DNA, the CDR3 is TGTGCCAGCACTGCAGGGTTAAGCAATCAGCCCCAGCATTTT.